This entry is about one T cell receptor beta chain. The antigen is unknown. The data belong to a study of beta chain features in type 1 diabetes. V lost 5 bases and J 6 bases, leaving 19 bases between the germline ends. The CDR3 is made up of 15 amino acids. The V gene's germline CDR1 is SGHAT and CDR2 FQNNGV. Expressed TCRB transcripts got sequenced, as all isolated RNA was reverse transcribed. Profiled with immunoSEQ multiplex PCR; TCRdb holds only in-frame clones, not every one. In the table there are a few hundred thousand clones, 11% to 15% of which are singletons. CD4+ cells of the naive, central memory, regulatory and stem cell-like memory types were sorted via CD45RO/CCR7/CD25/CD127/CD95/CD27. Study-wide results and caveats: TCRB repertoires of naive, central memory and Treg cells appeared more similar among patients than among healthy donors.

This receptor was taken from a man aged 30-40 years in good health. Sequences were obtained from central memory CD4+ T cells from blood. The chain carries TRBV11-2 and TRBJ1-1; D is unresolved. CDR3 in amino acids: CASSPLQTRTPEAFF. In DNA form, the CDR3 reads TGTGCCAGCAGCCCCCTTCAAACCCGTACCCCTGAAGCTTTCTTT.